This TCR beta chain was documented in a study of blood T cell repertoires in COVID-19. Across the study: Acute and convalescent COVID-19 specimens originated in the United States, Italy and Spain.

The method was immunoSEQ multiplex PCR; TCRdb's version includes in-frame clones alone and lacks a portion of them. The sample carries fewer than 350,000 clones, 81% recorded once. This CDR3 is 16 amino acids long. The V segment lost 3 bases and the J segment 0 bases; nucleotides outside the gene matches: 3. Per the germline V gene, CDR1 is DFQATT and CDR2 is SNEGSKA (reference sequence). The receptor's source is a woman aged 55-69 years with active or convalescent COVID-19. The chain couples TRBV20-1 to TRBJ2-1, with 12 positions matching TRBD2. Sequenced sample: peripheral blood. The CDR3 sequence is CSASGLAGISYNEQFF. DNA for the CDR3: TGCAGTGCTAGTGGACTAGCGGGGATCTCCTACAATGAGCAGTTCTTC.